This paragraph reports one T cell receptor beta chain. The repertoire was sequenced with immunoSEQ multiplex PCR; TCRdb's copy has only in-frame clones and lacks some. This table has thousands of clones, roughly three quarters appearing once. This sample is drawn from a study of immune cell composition in non-small cell lung cancer. J gave up 4 bases and V 4 bases, and 5 bases lay outside the gene matches. The CDR3 has 14 residues. CDR1 and CDR2 (germline): SGHNT, YYREEE (reference sequence). The TCR sequence derives from a human donor with non-small cell lung cancer. The sequenced sample was lung tumor tissue. This rearrangement joins TRBV5-4 to TRBJ1-1, with 9 bases matching TRBD1. The CDR3 sequence is CASSVGQGGTEAFF. The CDR3 nucleotides are TGTGCCAGCAGCGTGGGACAGGGCGGCACTGAAGCTTTCTTT.